The present T cell receptor (beta chain) was sequenced within a study of cytomegalovirus exposure and HLA in healthy donors. Use of 60 Vbeta and 13 Jbeta primers characterized the PCR. Measured with immunoSEQ multiplex PCR; TCRdb has only the in-frame clones, and not every one. Of under 150,000 clones listed, approximately 78% are singletons. Overall study results and limits: Analysis performed later showed TCR beta chains linked to HLA being more clonally expanded than equally common others.

As for this clone: What it binds is unknown.

The clonotype originates from a human donor in good health. Sequenced material: PBMCs.

The CDR3 bases are TGCGCCAGCAGGATGGCGGGGGCCTCTGGAAACACCATATATTTT. Its protein product is CASRMAGASGNTIYF. This chain joins TRBV5-1 and TRBJ1-3, with D possibly being TRBD1 (6 bases). Trimming shortened V by 5 bases and J by 0 bases, and 12 bases separated the two germline ends. This CDR3 contains 15 residues. CDR1 SGHRS and CDR2 YFSETQ come from the germline V gene.